A selection of T cell receptor beta chains follows, all from one sample in a study of a mutant IDH1 vaccine in newly diagnosed glioma. The data were produced by immunoSEQ multiplex PCR, yet TCRdb's version contains in-frame clones alone and is incomplete. Of nearly 55,000 clones detected, around 80% appear once; the ten largest clones hold about 3.4%. The antigens of these receptors remain unknown. The sequenced sample was PBMCs, obtained from a glioma patient whose treatment included an IDH1 peptide vaccine. The receptors were gathered from a man aged 30 to 45 with glioma. The CDR3 runs from the conserved cysteine through the conserved F or W. A D gene is named only where the DNA matches it firmly. Rows may omit the clone size; those that give it use once, few, many or a size class.

cdr3_length: 13; d_call: .; clone_size: once; j_call: TRBJ1-2; v_call: TRBV29-1; cdr3_nt: TGCAGCGTTGTACCGGGACGGAACTATGGCTACACCTTC; cdr3_aa: CSVVPGRNYGYTF
cdr3_length: 15; d_call: TRBD1; clone_size: .; j_call: TRBJ2-7; v_call: TRBV7-8; cdr3_nt: TGTGCCAGCAGCTCAGGCGCCGGGACAGCCTACGAGCAGTACTTC; cdr3_aa: CASSSGAGTAYEQYF
cdr3_length: 13; d_call: TRBD1; clone_size: .; j_call: TRBJ1-2; v_call: TRBV19; cdr3_nt: TGTGCCAGCCAGGGGGCCGGTGAGACTGGCTACACCTTC; cdr3_aa: CASQGAGETGYTF
cdr3_length: 15; d_call: TRBD1; clone_size: few; j_call: TRBJ1-2; v_call: TRBV15; cdr3_nt: TGTGCCACCAGCAGGGACGACAGGGGACGGCATGGCTACACCTTC; cdr3_aa: CATSRDDRGRHGYTF
cdr3_length: 16; d_call: TRBD1; clone_size: .; j_call: TRBJ2-6; v_call: TRBV10-2; cdr3_nt: TGCGCCAGCAGCCAACAGGGGGCGAGGGGGGCCAACGTCCTGACTTTC; cdr3_aa: CASSQQGARGANVLTF
cdr3_length: 13; d_call: .; clone_size: .; j_call: TRBJ2-5; v_call: TRBV27; cdr3_nt: TGTGCCAGCAGTTCCGGGGGAAGGGAGACCCAGTACTTC; cdr3_aa: CASSSGGRETQYF
cdr3_length: 17; d_call: TRBD1; clone_size: .; j_call: TRBJ1-1; v_call: TRBV5-4; cdr3_nt: TGTGCCAGCAGCCAAGGACAGTCAGGGGGCATGAACACTGAAGCTTTCTTT; cdr3_aa: CASSQGQSGGMNTEAFF
cdr3_length: 15; d_call: TRBD2; clone_size: .; j_call: TRBJ2-7; v_call: TRBV5-1; cdr3_nt: TGCGCCAGCAGCTCGCCGAGCGGGGGGGCATACGAGCAGTACTTC; cdr3_aa: CASSSPSGGAYEQYF
cdr3_length: 14; d_call: .; clone_size: .; j_call: TRBJ1-4; v_call: TRBV23-1; cdr3_nt: TGCGCCAGCCCCGCCCTGCCCCATAATGAAAAACTGTTTTTT; cdr3_aa: CASPALPHNEKLFF
cdr3_length: 16; d_call: .; clone_size: .; j_call: TRBJ2-7; v_call: TRBV5-4; cdr3_nt: TGTGCCAGCAGCTCCCCCAGGGATTCCCCGGGCAACGAGCAGTACTTC; cdr3_aa: CASSSPRDSPGNEQYF
cdr3_length: 16; d_call: TRBD1; clone_size: .; j_call: TRBJ2-7; v_call: TRBV19; cdr3_nt: TGTGCCAGTAGTGTAGGACAGGACTCGAGCTCCTACGAGCAGTACTTC; cdr3_aa: CASSVGQDSSSYEQYF
cdr3_length: 15; d_call: .; clone_size: .; j_call: TRBJ1-6; v_call: TRBV16; cdr3_nt: TGTGCCAGCAGCCCAAACAGGGTGGGCAATTCACCCCTCCACTTT; cdr3_aa: CASSPNRVGNSPLHF
cdr3_length: 15; d_call: TRBD2; clone_size: .; j_call: TRBJ2-3; v_call: TRBV9; cdr3_nt: TGTGCCAGCAGCGCCAGCGGGGGGCTATCGAATACGCAGTATTTT; cdr3_aa: CASSASGGLSNTQYF
cdr3_length: 14; d_call: TRBD1; clone_size: .; j_call: TRBJ2-5; v_call: TRBV5-1; cdr3_nt: TGCGCCAGCAGCTTGGACAGGGGGCGGGAGACCCAGTACTTC; cdr3_aa: CASSLDRGRETQYF
cdr3_length: 14; d_call: .; clone_size: .; j_call: TRBJ1-1; v_call: TRBV27; cdr3_nt: TGTGCCAGCAGTTTAGATAGGGGTGGCACTGAAGCTTTCTTT; cdr3_aa: CASSLDRGGTEAFF
cdr3_length: 17; d_call: TRBD2; clone_size: few; j_call: TRBJ2-4; v_call: TRBV4-1; cdr3_nt: TGCGCCAGCAGCCAAGATCTAGCTACTAGCGGGTTAAACATTCAGTACTTC; cdr3_aa: CASSQDLATSGLNIQYF
cdr3_length: 13; d_call: TRBD1; clone_size: .; j_call: TRBJ2-1; v_call: TRBV2; cdr3_nt: TGTGCCAGCAGAGGGACAGGGAACCATGAGCAGTTCTTC; cdr3_aa: CASRGTGNHEQFF
cdr3_length: 16; d_call: .; clone_size: .; j_call: TRBJ1-5; v_call: TRBV19; cdr3_nt: TGTGCCAGTAGTAGGGGGGACGCCGGGGGCAATCAGCCCCAGCATTTT; cdr3_aa: CASSRGDAGGNQPQHF
cdr3_length: 14; d_call: .; clone_size: .; j_call: TRBJ2-7; v_call: TRBV6-1; cdr3_nt: TGTGCCAGCAGCCGGGAACCGGAAGCCTACGAGCAGTACTTC; cdr3_aa: CASSREPEAYEQYF
cdr3_length: 13; d_call: .; clone_size: .; j_call: TRBJ1-1; v_call: TRBV19; cdr3_nt: TGTGCCAGTATGGAGGTTTCGAACACTGAAGCTTTCTTT; cdr3_aa: CASMEVSNTEAFF
cdr3_length: 15; d_call: TRBD1; clone_size: .; j_call: TRBJ1-3; v_call: TRBV28; cdr3_nt: TGTGCCAGCACCCCCTGGGGACAGGGGGGAAACACCATATATTTT; cdr3_aa: CASTPWGQGGNTIYF
cdr3_length: 13; d_call: .; clone_size: .; j_call: TRBJ1-5; v_call: TRBV27; cdr3_nt: TGTGCCAGCAGTTTGAGGCACAATCAGCCCCAGCATTTT; cdr3_aa: CASSLRHNQPQHF
cdr3_length: 19; d_call: TRBD2; clone_size: .; j_call: TRBJ2-3; v_call: TRBV15; cdr3_nt: TGTGCCACCAGCAGGGGGAGGACTAGCGGGGGCCGCAGCACAGATACGCAGTATTTT; cdr3_aa: CATSRGRTSGGRSTDTQYF
cdr3_length: 15; d_call: TRBD1; clone_size: once; j_call: TRBJ1-4; v_call: TRBV14; cdr3_nt: TGTGCCAGCAGCCACATAGGGACAGGGGATGAAAAACTGTTTTTT; cdr3_aa: CASSHIGTGDEKLFF
cdr3_length: 14; d_call: TRBD1; clone_size: .; j_call: TRBJ2-5; v_call: TRBV9; cdr3_nt: TGTGCCAGCAGCCCCGGGACAGCCCAAGAGACCCAGTACTTC; cdr3_aa: CASSPGTAQETQYF
cdr3_length: 13; d_call: .; clone_size: .; j_call: TRBJ2-1; v_call: TRBV2; cdr3_nt: TGTGCCAGCATTCATGGGGGAGGCGGTGAGCAGTTCTTC; cdr3_aa: CASIHGGGGEQFF
cdr3_length: 14; d_call: TRBD1; clone_size: .; j_call: TRBJ1-1; v_call: TRBV27; cdr3_nt: TGTGCCAGCAGTTCCCGGGACAGGTCCACTGAAGCTTTCTTT; cdr3_aa: CASSSRDRSTEAFF
cdr3_length: 13; d_call: .; clone_size: .; j_call: TRBJ1-2; v_call: TRBV6-1; cdr3_nt: TGTGCCATCCTTAGGGCAGATAACTATGGCTACACCTTC; cdr3_aa: CAILRADNYGYTF
cdr3_length: 14; d_call: TRBD1; clone_size: .; j_call: TRBJ1-5; v_call: TRBV6-5; cdr3_nt: TGTGCCAGCAGTAATAGGGACAGCTATCAGCCCCAGCATTTT; cdr3_aa: CASSNRDSYQPQHF
cdr3_length: 16; d_call: TRBD1; clone_size: .; j_call: TRBJ1-2; v_call: TRBV30; cdr3_nt: TGTGCCTGGGGCAGTCTACACAGGGGGCCTAACTATGGCTACACCTTC; cdr3_aa: CAWGSLHRGPNYGYTF
cdr3_length: 13; d_call: .; clone_size: .; j_call: TRBJ1-1; v_call: TRBV7-9; cdr3_nt: TGTGCCAGCAGCTTCGGGCTGGGCACTGAAGCTTTCTTT; cdr3_aa: CASSFGLGTEAFF
cdr3_length: 14; d_call: .; clone_size: .; j_call: TRBJ2-5; v_call: TRBV6-1; cdr3_nt: TGTGCCAGCAATCACCAGCCCCGCCAGGGTGACCAGTACTTC; cdr3_aa: CASNHQPRQGDQYF
cdr3_length: 15; d_call: .; clone_size: .; j_call: TRBJ1-4; v_call: TRBV6-5; cdr3_nt: TGTGCCAGCAGTTACTCGGTCTCAGATTCGGAAAAACTGTTTTTT; cdr3_aa: CASSYSVSDSEKLFF
cdr3_length: 13; d_call: .; clone_size: few; j_call: TRBJ1-1; v_call: TRBV7-9; cdr3_nt: TGTGCCAGCAGCTTTACTCAGAGTCGTGAAGCTTTCTTT; cdr3_aa: CASSFTQSREAFF
cdr3_length: 15; d_call: .; clone_size: few; j_call: TRBJ1-1; v_call: TRBV14; cdr3_nt: TGTGCCAGCAGCCAAGATTACGTAAGGAACACTGAAGCTTTCTTT; cdr3_aa: CASSQDYVRNTEAFF
cdr3_length: 15; d_call: .; clone_size: once; j_call: TRBJ1-1; v_call: TRBV29-1; cdr3_nt: TGCAGCGCAGGCAGGGCAGCGGCTCTCCGCCCTGAAGCTTTCTTT; cdr3_aa: CSAGRAAALRPEAFF
cdr3_length: 13; d_call: TRBD2; clone_size: .; j_call: TRBJ2-5; v_call: TRBV29-1; cdr3_nt: TGCAGCGCGTCCGGGACTAGACAAGAGACCCAGTACTTC; cdr3_aa: CSASGTRQETQYF
cdr3_length: 12; d_call: TRBD1; clone_size: once; j_call: TRBJ1-1; v_call: TRBV28; cdr3_nt: TGTGCCAGCCAAGGGGGCCTCGCTGAAGCTTTCTTT; cdr3_aa: CASQGGLAEAFF
cdr3_length: 13; d_call: .; clone_size: .; j_call: TRBJ1-2; v_call: TRBV7-2; cdr3_nt: TGTGCCAGCAGCTCGGGGGCCGGGGGCGACTACACCTTC; cdr3_aa: CASSSGAGGDYTF
cdr3_length: 13; d_call: .; clone_size: .; j_call: TRBJ2-7; v_call: TRBV7-9; cdr3_nt: TGTGCCAGCAGCTTACCCGAGGACTACGAGCAGTACTTC; cdr3_aa: CASSLPEDYEQYF
cdr3_length: 15; d_call: .; clone_size: .; j_call: TRBJ1-2; v_call: TRBV2; cdr3_nt: TGTGCCAGCAGTGTCCCCCGGGCCAAAATCTATGGCTACACCTTC; cdr3_aa: CASSVPRAKIYGYTF
cdr3_length: 14; d_call: .; clone_size: few; j_call: TRBJ1-5; v_call: TRBV2; cdr3_nt: TGTGCCAGCAGTGTTGAAAGGGGCAATCAGCCCCAGCATTTT; cdr3_aa: CASSVERGNQPQHF
cdr3_length: 15; d_call: .; clone_size: .; j_call: TRBJ2-3; v_call: TRBV10-3; cdr3_nt: TGTGCCATCAGTGAGAATGGCCTCGGCACAGATACGCAGTATTTT; cdr3_aa: CAISENGLGTDTQYF
cdr3_length: 15; d_call: .; clone_size: few; j_call: TRBJ2-2; v_call: TRBV9; cdr3_nt: TGTGCCAGCAGCCCCGGACAGCTTTCGGGGGGGGAGCTGTTTTTT; cdr3_aa: CASSPGQLSGGELFF
cdr3_length: 11; d_call: .; clone_size: .; j_call: TRBJ1-5; v_call: TRBV19; cdr3_nt: TGTGCCAGTAGTATTGCTAAGTCCCAGCATTTT; cdr3_aa: CASSIAKSQHF
cdr3_length: 14; d_call: .; clone_size: .; j_call: TRBJ1-2; v_call: TRBV28; cdr3_nt: TGTGCCAGCAGGTCCGCAGGGACTCACTATGGCTACACCTTC; cdr3_aa: CASRSAGTHYGYTF
cdr3_length: 19; d_call: TRBD2; clone_size: .; j_call: TRBJ2-2; v_call: TRBV7-8; cdr3_nt: TGTGCCAGCAGCTTAGGTCCAGCGGGGGCTACATCGGGGACCGGGGAGCTGTTTTTT; cdr3_aa: CASSLGPAGATSGTGELFF
cdr3_length: 13; d_call: TRBD1; clone_size: .; j_call: TRBJ1-1; v_call: TRBV6-1; cdr3_nt: TGTGCCAGCCAGGGGGCAAGGAACACTGAAGCTTTCTTT; cdr3_aa: CASQGARNTEAFF